These 12 T cell receptor beta chains came from one sample sequenced in a study of shared clonotypes between healthy human individuals. Clones were sequenced by immunoSEQ multiplex PCR, and TCRdb holds only the in-frame ones, with some missing. The table includes approximately 1.5 million clones, 95% to 99% detected once. The sample taken for sequencing was naive CD4+ T cells sorted from blood. Specified subset: CD45RA+ positively selected. Receptor source: a man aged 25 to 40 in good health.

The rearrangement joins TRBV5-4 to TRBJ1-3; D remains ambiguous. The CDR3 is 14 residues long. Trimming shortened V by 6 bases and J by 2 bases, and 12 bases separated the two germline ends. Germline V gives CDR1 SGHNT, CDR2 YYREEE (reference sequence). In DNA form, the CDR3 reads TGTGCCAGCACTGAGGGAATTCCTGGAAACACCATATATTTT. It codes for CASTEGIPGNTIYF.

This chain links TRBV18 with TRBJ2-3; TRBD2 matches at 10 bases. CDR1 is KGHSH and CDR2 is LQKENI in the germline V gene. The CDR3 runs to 16 residues. V gave up 2 bases and J gave up 2 bases; unmatched junction bases: 4. CDR3 coding DNA: TGTGCCAGCTCACCAATTAGCGGGAGGACCACAGATACGCAGTATTTT. Amino acid sequence: CASSPISGRTTDTQYF.

The chain is built from TRBV10-3 and TRBJ2-2; 8 bases line up with TRBD2. The CDR3 extends over 15 amino acids. Germline V gene lookup returns CDR1 ENHRY and CDR2 SYGVKD. With 3 bases clipped from V and 8 bases from J, the junction kept 8 bases outside the gene matches. CDR3 DNA sequence: TGTGCCATCAGTGAATTGAGCGGGAGTATGGGGGAGCTGTTTTTT. It yields the protein CAISELSGSMGELFF.

This chain uses TRBV2 with TRBJ2-1; 15 bases fit TRBD2. This CDR3 has 19 residues. The ends lost 6 bases at V and 0 bases at J; junction bases unmatched: 9. CDR1 is SNHLY, CDR2 FYNNEI, per germline. The CDR3 nucleotides are TGTGCCAGCAGAAAAGGACTAGCGGGAGGGGGATTCTCCTACAATGAGCAGTTCTTC. This sequence encodes CASRKGLAGGGFSYNEQFF.

The J gene is TRBJ2-1, the V gene TRBV4-1, with 9 bases lining up with TRBD2. Germline assignment: CDR1 MGHRA and CDR2 YSYEKL. This CDR3 is 13 amino acids long. V lost 10 bases, J lost 7 bases, and 8 bases stayed unmatched. CDR3: CATGLASGNEQFF. CDR3 bases: TGCGCCACTGGACTAGCGAGTGGGAATGAGCAGTTCTTC.

The rearrangement links TRBV2 to TRBJ2-1; D may correspond to TRBD1 or TRBD2 (5 bases each). Germline V gene lookup returns CDR1 SNHLY and CDR2 FYNNEI. The germline V and J ends were trimmed by 6 bases and 7 bases, with 13 bases remaining between them. This CDR3 is 13 amino acids long. CDR3 protein: CASSPEGMNEQFF. The CDR3 DNA is TGTGCCAGCAGCCCAGAGGGGATGAATGAGCAGTTCTTC.

The chain employs TRBV9 and TRBJ1-4; TRBD1 agrees at 7 bases. The CDR3 is made up of 15 amino acids. The ends lost 0 bases at V and 7 bases at J; junction bases unmatched: 6. Germline V lookup: CDR1 SGDLS, CDR2 YYNGEE. The CDR3 region is CASSVGQGAGEKLFF. The CDR3 DNA is TGTGCCAGCAGCGTAGGACAGGGTGCGGGTGAAAAACTGTTTTTT.

The J gene is TRBJ1-5, the V gene TRBV5-1; a possible D gene is TRBD1 (5 bases). The germline CDR1 and CDR2 sequences are SGHRS and YFSETQ. Trimming stripped 0 bases from V and 5 bases from J, with 12 bases between. The CDR3 runs 15 residues. The CDR3 nucleotides read TGCGCCAGCAGCTTGGCCGGGGACGGATATCAGCCCCAGCATTTT. Its protein product is CASSLAGDGYQPQHF.

The chain has TRBV11-1 and TRBJ2-2, with a tentative D call TRBD1 (5 bases). Germline values: CDR1 SGHAT, CDR2 FQDESV (reference sequence). The CDR3 is 13 residues long. The V and J ends lost 1 base and 6 bases respectively, with 6 bases between them. CDR3 in amino acids: CASSLGGAGELFF. Here the CDR3 DNA reads TGTGCCAGCAGCTTAGGGGGCGCCGGGGAGCTGTTTTTT.

V and J are TRBV5-1 and TRBJ2-7; D possibly corresponds to TRBD2 (5 bases). This CDR3 has 17 amino acids. Trimming left V 5 bases short and J 9 bases short, with 30 bases between. Per the germline V gene, CDR1 is SGHRS and CDR2 is YFSETQ. In DNA form, the CDR3 reads TGCGCCAGCAGGAGGGAAACGGCCCTGACGGTGGCTTCGGTGCAGTACTTC. It yields the protein CASRRETALTVASVQYF.

The chain uses TRBV6-5 and TRBJ1-2; D is possibly TRBD1 (5 bases). With 0 bases removed from V and 6 bases from J, the gap between germline ends came to 17 bases. CDR1 and CDR2 from the germline V gene are MNHEY and SVGAGI. The length of the CDR3 is 16 residues. DNA for the CDR3: TGTGCCAGCAGTTACTCGAAATGGGCAGGGAGTGATGGCTACACCTTC. Amino acid sequence: CASSYSKWAGSDGYTF.

The chain is built from TRBV10-2 and TRBJ2-1, with TRBD2 as a possible D gene (6 bases). V was shortened by 6 bases and J by 3 bases, with 12 bases between the two germline ends. Per germline, CDR1 WSHSY and CDR2 SAAADI. The CDR3 has 14 amino acids. The CDR3 loop is CASSSGTDYNEQFF. CDR3 nucleotides: TGCGCCAGCAGCTCCGGGACTGACTACAATGAGCAGTTCTTC.